These 25 T cell receptor beta chains were sequenced from one sample in a study of shared clonotypes between healthy human individuals. Measured with immunoSEQ multiplex PCR; TCRdb has only the in-frame clones, and not every one. The table lists approximately 110,000 clones, under 70% of them singletons, with roughly 25% in the top ten. Sequenced sample: memory CD8+ T cells sorted from blood. The sample's subset: CD45RO+ cells pooled with CCR7-negative TemRA cells. The receptors here all came from a young woman in good health.

The rearrangement joins TRBV19 to TRBJ1-1, with 10 bases aligning to TRBD1. The CDR3 has 13 residues. V was clipped by 7 bases and J by 10 bases; unmatched bases: 9. The germline gives CDR1 LNHDA, CDR2 SQIVND (reference sequence). CDR3 sequence (DNA): TGTGCCAGTACCACGGGACAGGGGCCGGGAGCTTTCTTT. Translated, it gives CASTTGQGPGAFF. The full variable domain, in which reference TRBV19 and TRBJ1-1 provide the parts outside the CDR3, is DGGITQSPKYLFRKEGQNVTLSCEQNLNHDAMYWYRQDPGQGLRLIYYSQIVNDFQKGDIAEGYSVSREKKESFPLTVTSAQKNPTAFYLCASTTGQGPGAFFGQGTRLTVV.

This clone turned up a few times. The chain is built from TRBV1 and TRBJ2-7; TRBD2, the D gene given by the table, was not confirmed from the DNA. TRBV1 is assigned pseudogene status. The CDR3 has 15 amino acids. CDR3 DNA sequence: TGCACCAGCGGACAAGCGGGAGGGCCTTGGGGCGAGCAGTACTTC. Its translation is CTSGQAGGPWGEQYF.

V and J are TRBV20-1 and TRBJ1-2; possibly TRBD1 for D (6 bases). The CDR3 is made up of 11 amino acids. Germline lookup yields CDR1 DFQATT and CDR2 SNEGSKA (reference sequence). V was trimmed by 6 bases and J by 7 bases, leaving 12 bases between them. The chain's CDR3 is CSAPRQVGYTF. In DNA, the CDR3 is TGCAGTGCCCCTCGACAGGTTGGCTACACCTTC.

The chain employs TRBV5-5 and TRBJ2-7; unclear D gene. Trimming pared 0 bases from V and 4 bases from J, leaving 11 bases between. The CDR3 spans 14 residues. Germline CDR1 reads SGHKS; CDR2 reads YYEKEE (reference sequence). In DNA, the CDR3 is TGTGCCAGCAGCTTGGCGACGTGGTCTTACGAGCAGTACTTC. This translates into CASSLATWSYEQYF.

V gene TRBV28 combines with J gene TRBJ2-6; 9 bases fit TRBD1. CDR3 length: 21 amino acids. J gave up 0 bases and V 5 bases, and 17 bases lay outside the gene matches. CDR1 and CDR2 (germline): MDHEN, SYDVKM. The CDR3 DNA is TGTGCCAGCAGTCCAAAAGGTACTGGGACAGGGCTTCCCTCTGGGGCCAACGTCCTGACTTTC. Translation gives CASSPKGTGTGLPSGANVLTF.

The chain uses TRBV9 and TRBJ2-7, with D perhaps given as TRBD1 or TRBD2 (6 bases each). The CDR3 spans 13 residues. Deletions cut 2 bases from V and 2 bases from J, with 8 bases between. Germline V gene sequence: CDR1 SGDLS, CDR2 YYNGEE. The CDR3 DNA follows: TGTGCCAGCAGCGTCGGGGGCCCCTACGAGCAGTACTTC. Amino acid sequence: CASSVGGPYEQYF.

A note on this clone: It may be a read error: a sequence one base away is much more abundant. Other DNA sequences within the sample encode an identical CDR3. This rearrangement joins TRBV6-4 to TRBJ1-2; D perhaps matches TRBD1 (5 bases). There are 11 residues in the CDR3. Germline V gene sequence: CDR1 MRHNA, CDR2 SNTAGT. CDR3 coding DNA: TGTGCTAGCAGTGACCGGGGGGGCTACACCTTC. Its translation is CASSDRGGYTF.

This clone is medium-sized (0.01 to 0.1%). The gene calls are TRBV5-6 and TRBJ1-6; no firm D call. V was cut by 4 bases and J by 8 bases, with 13 bases left in between. Germline loops: CDR1 SGHDT, CDR2 YYEEEE. This CDR3 is 14 amino acids long. The CDR3 sequence is CASSRTPWDSPLHF. In DNA, the CDR3 is TGTGCCAGCAGCCGGACCCCCTGGGATTCACCCCTCCACTTT. The full variable domain, in which reference TRBV5-6 and TRBJ1-6 provide the parts outside the CDR3, is DAGVTQSPTHLIKTRGQQVTLRCSPKSGHDTVSWYQQALGQGPQFIFQYYEEEERQRGNFPDRFSGHQFPNYSSELNVNALLLGDSALYLCASSRTPWDSPLHFGNGTRLTVT.

V and J are TRBV10-2 and TRBJ1-4, with D possibly being TRBD1 (5 bases). The CDR3 runs 16 residues. Trimming shortened V by 6 bases and J by 5 bases, and 19 bases separated the two germline ends. Per the germline V gene, CDR1 is WSHSY and CDR2 is SAAADI. CDR3 protein: CASRRDLIGGNEKLFF. DNA for the CDR3: TGCGCCAGCAGGAGGGACCTCATCGGGGGGAATGAAAAACTGTTTTTT.

This chain links TRBV2 with TRBJ2-5; TRBD2 matches at 7 bases. The CDR3 is 15 residues long. Germline loops: CDR1 SNHLY, CDR2 FYNNEI. Trimming removed 6 bases from V and 1 base from J; junction bases left unmatched: 8. CDR3 protein: CASSKGGIVQETQYF. CDR3 in DNA: TGTGCCAGCAGCAAGGGAGGGATTGTCCAAGAGACCCAGTACTTC.

This clone appeared a few times. The J gene is TRBJ2-7, the V gene TRBV13; perhaps TRBD1 as D (6 bases). Germline CDR1 is PRHDT and CDR2 is FYEKMQ (reference sequence). The CDR3 runs 15 residues. Trimming cost V 7 bases and J 0 bases, with 16 bases left between them. The CDR3 sequence: CASTLREGGSYEQYF. In DNA form, the CDR3 reads TGTGCCAGCACCCTCAGAGAAGGGGGCTCCTACGAGCAGTACTTC.

This clone occurred a few times. The rearrangement joins TRBV4-1 to TRBJ2-1, with D tentatively TRBD1 (5 bases). The CDR3 has 14 amino acids. The V and J ends lost 0 bases and 5 bases respectively, with 8 bases between them. Germline V gene lookup returns CDR1 MGHRA and CDR2 YSYEKL. As DNA, the CDR3 is TGCGCCAGCAGCCAAGATAGGACAAACAATGAGCAGTTCTTC. It codes for CASSQDRTNNEQFF.

The V gene is TRBV14, the J gene TRBJ2-7; 7 bases line up with TRBD2. J was trimmed by 4 bases and V by 2 bases; bases with no gene match: 11. Per germline, CDR1 SGHDN and CDR2 FVKESK. This CDR3 has 16 residues. CDR3 coding DNA: TGTGCCAGCAGCCAATTTAAAGCGGGGACCCCTTACGAGCAGTACTTC. Amino acid sequence: CASSQFKAGTPYEQYF.

This rearrangement joins TRBV11-2 to TRBJ2-5; TRBD1 agrees at 10 bases. This CDR3 spans 14 amino acids. The junction had 2 bases not matched to a gene; V was cut back by 5 bases and J by 2 bases. Germline values: CDR1 SGHAT, CDR2 FQNNGV. The CDR3 nucleotides are TGTGCCAGCAGCCCGGGACAGGGGCAAGAGACCCAGTACTTC. Protein: CASSPGQGQETQYF.

The chain has TRBV7-6 and TRBJ2-1, with D perhaps matching TRBD2 (5 bases). Trimming took off 3 bases at V and 8 bases at J, with 11 bases between the two ends. Per the germline V gene, CDR1 is SGHVS and CDR2 is FNYEAQ. This CDR3 is 13 amino acids long. The CDR3 spells CASSLVTEDEQFF. The CDR3 coding sequence is TGTGCCAGCAGCTTGGTTACGGAGGATGAGCAGTTCTTC.

The J gene is TRBJ2-1, the V gene TRBV14; TRBD1 or TRBD2 may be the D gene (5 bases each). The V end was cut by 3 bases, the J end by 0 bases, with 12 bases between. CDR1 and CDR2 from the germline V gene are SGHDN and FVKESK. The CDR3 spans 16 residues. CDR3 coding DNA: TGTGCCAGCAGCCATGGGACGCGGAGCTCCTACAATGAGCAGTTCTTC. Translation gives CASSHGTRSSYNEQFF. The complete variable domain, with remaining parts taken from reference TRBV14 and TRBJ2-1, reads EAGVTQFPSHSVIEKGQTVTLRCDPISGHDNLYWYRRVMGKEIKFLLHFVKESKQDESGMPNNRFLAERTGGTYSTLKVQPAELEDSGVYFCASSHGTRSSYNEQFFGPGTRLTVL.

In its sample, this clone was seen a few times. CDR3 loop: CASRPGTGAGEAFF. The CDR3 coding sequence is TGTGCCAGTAGACCCGGGACAGGGGCTGGTGAAGCTTTCTTT. V gene TRBV19 combines with J gene TRBJ1-1; 10 nucleotides match TRBD1. V trimming: 6 bases; J trimming: 7 bases; junction bases outside the gene matches: 8. This CDR3 spans 14 amino acids. From germline, CDR1 is LNHDA and CDR2 SQIVND (reference sequence).

V and J are TRBV29-1 and TRBJ2-1; the match to TRBD2 covers 8 bases. Germline CDR1 is SQVTM and CDR2 is ANQGSEA. This CDR3 has 16 amino acids. Germline trimming cut 5 bases from V and 2 bases from J; bases unmatched to any gene: 11. The CDR3 DNA reads as TGCAGCGTTCGGCCTAGCGGGTTCCTTACCTACAATGAGCAGTTCTTC. Translating it yields CSVRPSGFLTYNEQFF.

CDR3 nucleotide sequence: TGTGCCAGCAGCAAAGGAAAGGTGAGACAGGGGGCTCGAGAGACCCAGTACTTC. It codes for CASSKGKVRQGARETQYF. This chain links TRBV21-1 with TRBJ2-5; the table calls TRBD1, which could not be checked here. TRBV21-1 is an annotated pseudogene. The CDR3 sequence is 18 residues long.

In DNA form, the CDR3 reads TGTGCCAGCAGCCCCGTGTTGGGGGAAGGAAACACCATATATTTT. Its translation is CASSPVLGEGNTIYF. This chain uses TRBV7-6 with TRBJ1-3; D perhaps matches TRBD1 (5 bases). V lost 5 bases, J lost 4 bases, and 15 bases lay in between. The CDR3 contains 15 residues. Per germline, CDR1 SGHVS and CDR2 FNYEAQ.

The table lists this clone with a count of one. This chain links TRBV11-2 with TRBJ1-1; TRBD1 is a possible D gene (5 bases). Germline V gene data show CDR1 as SGHAT and CDR2 as FQNNGV. There are 12 residues in the CDR3. V lost 3 bases and J lost 11, with 13 bases in between. CDR3 nucleotides: TGTGCCAGCAGCTTGGGAGGGCACAGGGCTTTCTTT. It is translated as CASSLGGHRAFF.

In nucleotides, the CDR3 is TGTGCCAGCAGTCCCTCCGGACCCCTGAGCTCCTACAATGAGCAGTTCTTC. Protein: CASSPSGPLSSYNEQFF. This chain uses TRBV27 with TRBJ2-1; D remains unclear. This CDR3 comprises 17 residues. Trimming removed 5 bases at V and 0 bases at J, with 17 bases between. Germline V lookup: CDR1 MNHEY, CDR2 SMNVEV (reference sequence).

The table lists this clone with a few counts. The chain combines TRBV6-4 with TRBJ2-1, with 11 positions matching TRBD2. The CDR3 is made up of 15 amino acids. Trimming at V came to 2 bases and at J to 5 bases, leaving 2 bases not matched to a gene. Germline CDR1 reads MRHNA; CDR2 reads SNTAGT. The CDR3 nucleotides read TGTGCCAGCAGTGACGGACTAGCGGGCAACAATGAGCAGTTCTTC. Protein: CASSDGLAGNNEQFF.

This chain joins TRBV15 and TRBJ1-5; TRBD1 is a possible D gene (5 bases). The CDR3 is 16 residues long. Trimming pared 2 bases from V and 2 bases from J, leaving 13 bases between. CDR1 is LNHNV and CDR2 is YYDKDF in the germline V gene (reference sequence). The CDR3, as DNA: TGTGCCACCAGCAGACAGGGTTGGGAGGGCAATCAGCCCCAGCATTTT. Translating gives CATSRQGWEGNQPQHF.

This chain joins TRBV6-4 and TRBJ1-3; D remains ambiguous. This CDR3 comprises 15 residues. CDR1 and CDR2 (germline): MRHNA, SNTAGT. V dropped 3 bases and J dropped 4 bases, with 13 bases sitting between them. CDR3 nucleotide sequence: TGTGCCAGCAGTGAAGCGCAGAGCGGAGGAAACACCATATATTTT. This encodes CASSEAQSGGNTIYF.